This note documents a single T cell receptor (beta chain) sequence. Its antigen is currently unknown. This sample stems from a study of human versus mouse CDR3 diversity and MHC coevolution. The table came from immunoSEQ multiplex PCR; TCRdb's copy has only in-frame clones and leaves some out. The table has around 77,000 clones, just under 95% seen once. Study findings and constraints: On average, humans showed more CDR3 deletions and insertions than mice. Humans had the largest estimated TCR beta repertoire, around 1.6 million clonotypes. Clonal inequality was lowest in most of the three human donors. In humans, T-cell selection involved over 5 MHC II alleles.

This clonotype was sampled from a person aged 25 to 69 in good health. Sequencing was carried out using naive CD4+ T cells from blood. Subset of the sample: CD45RO-negative CD62L-positive naive CD4 T cells.

CDR3 sequence reads: CASSLDNSYGYTF. In nucleotides, the CDR3 is TGCGCCAGCAGCTTGGATAACAGCTATGGCTACACCTTC. The chain has TRBV5-1 and TRBJ1-2; D remains ambiguous. The CDR3 contains 13 residues. The germline CDR1 and CDR2 sequences are SGHRS and YFSETQ. Trimming shortened V by 0 bases and J by 4 bases, and 7 bases separated the two germline ends. Filled out from reference TRBV5-1 and TRBJ1-2, the complete variable domain reads KAGVTQTPRYLIKTRGQQVTLSCSPISGHRSVSWYQQTPGQGLQFLFEYFSETQRNKGNFPGRFSGRQFSNSRSEMNVSTLELGDSALYLCASSLDNSYGYTFGSGTRLTVV.